What follows is one T cell receptor (beta chain) and its context. As yet, its antigen is unknown. The sample originates from a study of cytomegalovirus exposure and HLA in healthy donors. The wider study: There were some 81 million unique TCRs (from HLA-typed donors) in an early data release.

Study observations and caveats: For most TCR sequences rarity was the rule, although some public TCRs occurred in many donors. TCR beta chains numbering under 200 were designated cytomegalovirus-associated.

13 Jbeta primers and 60 Vbeta primers were used for the PCR. Some clones are missing from TCRdb's copy, which holds only in-frame ones; the method was immunoSEQ multiplex PCR. The sample holds 180,000 or so clones, 75% to 80% seen once. The CDR3 loop spans 17 amino acids. CDR1 and CDR2 from the germline V gene are SEHNR and FQNEAQ (reference sequence). The ends lost 1 base at V and 3 bases at J; junction bases unmatched: 7. The chain carries TRBV7-9 and TRBJ2-2; TRBD2 matches at 8 bases. This receptor was taken from a man aged 50 to 59 in good health and CMV-seropositive. The sequencing sample was made of PBMCs. The CDR3 nucleotides read TGTGCCAGCAGCTTAGACCGGACTAGCTATGACACCGGGGAGCTGTTTTTT. This codes for CASSLDRTSYDTGELFF.